The sequence of this TCR beta chain was determined in a study of response to subunit inactivated influenza vaccine. Findings and limits, study-wide: Authors suggested each seasonal flu vaccination may recruit only limited numbers of new T cells.

TCRdb re-called the RT-PCR reads with MiXCR, one entry per CDR3 protein. The sample lists a few hundred thousand distinct CDR3 sequences, approximately 11% occurring once. The CDR3 consists of 17 residues. V was cut by 4 bases and J by 6 bases, with 26 bases left in between. Germline V gives CDR1 SGHDT, CDR2 YYEEEE. This clonotype appeared a few times. The antigen is not known. The sequencing here drew on PBMCs from blood, taken about 40 days after vaccination. This clonotype was obtained from a man aged 50-59 years who received an inactivated influenza vaccine. The V and J genes are TRBV5-6 and TRBJ2-7; D is possibly TRBD1 (5 bases). CDR3 DNA sequence: TGTGCCAGCAGCGGCCTATCTACGGCCAGGGTAATCGGCGAGCAGTACTTC. It specifies CASSGLSTARVIGEQYF.